The 26 T cell receptor beta chains in this list originate from one sample, sequenced in a study of cytomegalovirus exposure and HLA in healthy donors. The PCR employed 60 Vbeta primers together with 13 Jbeta primers. Generated by immunoSEQ multiplex PCR, the TCRdb table keeps only in-frame clones and is missing some. The sample contains approximately 110,000 clones, approximately 70% of which appear only once. The sequencing sample was made of PBMCs. These receptors originate from a man between 25 and 39 years old in good health and CMV-seropositive.

The chain uses TRBV30 and TRBJ1-5, with D possibly TRBD1 on 5 matching bases. Per the germline V gene, CDR1 is GTSNPN and CDR2 is SVGIG (reference sequence). Trimming pared 4 bases from V and 7 bases from J, leaving 17 bases between. The CDR3 extends over 14 amino acids. As DNA, the CDR3 is TGTGCCTGGACCCGTCGGGGGGTCGGGCAGCCCCAGCATTTT. The encoded protein is CAWTRRGVGQPQHF.

The chain combines TRBV9 with TRBJ2-7; TRBD1 aligns across 11 bases. The CDR3 loop spans 16 amino acids. Germline CDR1 and CDR2: SGDLS and YYNGEE. V trimming: 0 bases; J trimming: 6 bases; junction bases outside the gene matches: 8. CDR3 protein: CASSVAVGQGAGEQYF. The CDR3, as DNA: TGTGCCAGCAGCGTAGCAGTAGGACAGGGGGCGGGCGAGCAGTACTTC. Full variable domain (missing parts from reference TRBV9 and TRBJ2-7): DSGVTQTPKHLITATGQRVTLRCSPRSGDLSVYWYQQSLDQGLQFLIQYYNGEERAKGNILERFSAQQFPDLHSELNLSSLELGDSALYFCASSVAVGQGAGEQYFGPGTRLTVT.

V usage is TRBV20-1 and J usage is TRBJ1-1, with D hard to call. The CDR3 is 11 residues long. Germline CDR1 reads DFQATT; CDR2 reads SNEGSKA (reference sequence). The V end was cut by 1 base, the J end by 11 bases, with 11 bases between. The CDR3 DNA is TGCAGTGCTAGAGGGCCCTTGGTTGCTTTCTTT. Its protein is CSARGPLVAFF.

This chain links TRBV7-9 with TRBJ1-1, with 8 nucleotides matching TRBD1. CDR3 size: 13 residues. Germline V gene sequence: CDR1 SEHNR, CDR2 FQNEAQ (reference sequence). Losses at the gene ends were 5 bases for V and 7 bases for J; bases not matched to a gene: 6. CDR3 amino acids: CASSTRTGNEAFF. In DNA, the CDR3 is TGTGCCAGCAGCACCCGGACAGGGAATGAAGCTTTCTTT.

The genes are TRBV4-1 and TRBJ2-5, with D uncertain. Germline V lookup: CDR1 MGHRA, CDR2 YSYEKL. V was shortened by 5 bases and J by 5 bases, with 9 bases between the two germline ends. The CDR3 runs to 12 residues. The CDR3: CASSRTGETQYF. The DNA for the CDR3 is TGCGCCAGCAGCAGAACCGGGGAGACCCAGTACTTC.

The chain couples TRBV2 to TRBJ1-1; D uncertain. V was pared by 7 bases and J by 3 bases, with 15 bases between. CDR3 length: 14 amino acids. From germline, CDR1 is SNHLY and CDR2 FYNNEI. The CDR3, as DNA: TGTGCCAGCAACGAGGTTCGGCGGGACACTGAAGCTTTCTTT. The encoded protein is CASNEVRRDTEAFF.

V and J are TRBV7-9 and TRBJ1-6, with D possibly being TRBD1 (6 bases). Germline loops: CDR1 SEHNR, CDR2 FQNEAQ (reference sequence). The CDR3 has 14 amino acids. The V end lost 7 bases, the J end lost 10 bases, and 17 bases lay between the germline ends. CDR3 DNA sequence: TGTGCCAGCACCCCCAGGGGCTCGGGATCACCCCTCCACTTT. It specifies CASTPRGSGSPLHF. The variable domain in full, completed from reference TRBV7-9 and TRBJ1-6, reads DTGVSQNPRHKITKRGQNVTFRCDPISEHNRLYWYRQTLGQGPEFLTYFQNEAQLEKSRLLSDRFSAERPKGSFSTLEIQRTEQGDSAMYLCASTPRGSGSPLHFGNGTRLTVT.

This clone was found a few times. The rearrangement links TRBV29-1 to TRBJ2-6; no clear D. V was cut by 5 bases and J by 0 bases, with 23 bases left in between. Germline CDR1 and CDR2: SQVTM and ANQGSEA. This CDR3 has 19 residues. The CDR3 loop reads CSVSGSSSYHASGANVLTF. In DNA form, the CDR3 reads TGCAGCGTTTCCGGGTCTAGTTCCTACCATGCCTCTGGGGCCAACGTCCTGACTTTC.

The chain links TRBV28 to TRBJ1-2, with 11 bases that match TRBD1. The CDR3 covers 16 residues. V dropped 4 bases and J dropped 7; count of bases not matched to a gene: 11. The germline V gene has CDR1 MDHEN and CDR2 SYDVKM. The CDR3 DNA sequence: TGTGCCAGCAGTTCCCCCCCCGGGACAGGGGGGAGTGGCTACACCTTC. Translation gives CASSSPPGTGGSGYTF.

This clone was seen a few times. The chain carries TRBV7-2 and TRBJ2-3; D unclear. Per germline, CDR1 SGHTA and CDR2 FQGNSA. V lost 3 bases, J lost 6 bases, and 4 bases lay in between. This CDR3 is 11 amino acids long. CDR3 in amino acids: CASSFLDTQYF. DNA of the CDR3: TGTGCCAGCAGCTTCCTCGATACGCAGTATTTT. The entire variable domain, with the rest obtained from reference TRBV7-2 and TRBJ2-3, is as follows: GAGVSQSPSNKVTEKGKDVELRCDPISGHTALYWYRQSLGQGLEFLIYFQGNSAPDKSGLPSDRFSAERTGGSVSTLTIQRTQQEDSAVYLCASSFLDTQYFGPGTRLTVL.

The V and J genes are TRBV10-3 and TRBJ1-5; a weak D match, TRBD1 (5 bases). V was pared by 7 bases and J by 4 bases, with 11 bases between. Germline lookup yields CDR1 ENHRY and CDR2 SYGVKD. The CDR3 runs 13 residues. As DNA, the CDR3 is TGTGCCATCACGGGGGAATCAAATCAGCCCCAGCATTTT. This codes for CAITGESNQPQHF.

The sample holds a few counts of this clone. The chain combines TRBV9 with TRBJ1-1; the D is unclear. With 3 bases removed from V and 4 bases from J, the gap between germline ends came to 13 bases. The germline V gene has CDR1 SGDLS and CDR2 YYNGEE. The CDR3 is 14 amino acids. CDR3 DNA: TGTGCCAGCAGCGCTCCGGGGTTGGGCACTGAAGCTTTCTTT. Its protein is CASSAPGLGTEAFF.

The sample holds a few counts of this clone. The chain has TRBV4-1 and TRBJ2-3; D is unresolved. This CDR3 is 16 amino acids long. Germline-derived CDR1 and CDR2 are MGHRA and YSYEKL. V was shortened by 0 bases and J by 0 bases, with 10 bases between the two germline ends. CDR3 in amino acids: CASSQDRGSSTDTQYF. DNA for the CDR3: TGCGCCAGCAGCCAAGATCGAGGCAGCAGCACAGATACGCAGTATTTT.

This clone has just a few counts. The chain carries TRBV30 and TRBJ1-2; TRBD1 matches 11 bases. The CDR3 covers 13 residues. The trim removed 8 bases at V and 4 bases at J, leaving 6 bases unmatched. The germline V gene has CDR1 GTSNPN and CDR2 SVGIG (reference sequence). CDR3 in DNA: TGTGCCCGGACAGGGGGCGAATTCTATGGCTACACCTTC. Protein sequence: CARTGGEFYGYTF.

This clone was seen once. The chain employs TRBV4-2 and TRBJ1-3; D uncertain. The V gene's germline CDR1 is LGHNA and CDR2 YNFKEQ. The CDR3 is made up of 15 amino acids. Trimming cost V 7 bases and J 3 bases, with 16 bases left between them. CDR3 nucleotides: TGTGCCAGCATCCCCGACATTATCTTTGGAAACACCATATATTTT. It translates to CASIPDIIFGNTIYF.

This clone was counted a single time. One junction end disagrees with the germline gene, perhaps due to a read error. The rearrangement links TRBV29-1 to TRBJ2-4, with D uncertain. Germline CDR1 SQVTM, CDR2 ANQGSEA. The CDR3 sequence is 13 residues long. As DNA, the CDR3 is TGCGGCGTCAGACTTAGGACCAAAAACATTCAGTACTTC. Amino acid sequence: CGVRLRTKNIQYF.

The chain joins TRBV21-1 to TRBJ1-4. TRBV21-1 is described as a pseudogene. There are 17 residues in the CDR3. Here the CDR3 reads CASSTQVQSATNEKLFF. The CDR3 nucleotides are TGTGCCAGCAGCACCCAAGTCCAGAGCGCAACTAATGAAAAACTGTTTTTT.

The V gene is TRBV5-5, the J gene TRBJ1-5; 7 bases match TRBD1. Germline-derived CDR1 and CDR2 are SGHKS and YYEKEE (reference sequence). CDR3 length equals 15 residues. J was trimmed by 5 bases and V by 4 bases; bases with no gene match: 9. The CDR3 is CASSRQGGVDQPQHF. The CDR3 bases are TGTGCCAGCAGCCGACAGGGCGGTGTGGATCAGCCCCAGCATTTT.

The V call is TRBV6-1, the J call TRBJ1-2; D is unclear. Germline V gene sequence: CDR1 MNHNS, CDR2 SASEGT. The CDR3 has 13 amino acids. Trimming stripped 4 bases from V and 8 bases from J, with 14 bases between. CDR3 sequence: CASSVGFRGGYTF. CDR3 nucleotides: TGTGCCAGCAGTGTTGGGTTTCGAGGGGGCTACACCTTC.

The chain has TRBV29-1 and TRBJ2-2; 8 bases agree with TRBD2. CDR3 size: 13 residues. The germline V gene has CDR1 SQVTM and CDR2 ANQGSEA. The junction had 6 bases not matched to a gene; V was cut back by 7 bases and J by 5 bases. This CDR3 reads CSASGGETGELFF. For the CDR3, the DNA is TGCAGCGCGAGCGGGGGAGAGACCGGGGAGCTGTTTTTT.

This chain uses TRBV9 with TRBJ1-6, with TRBD1 matching over 9 bases. Trimming at V came to 5 bases and at J to 14 bases, leaving 11 bases not matched to a gene. The CDR3 consists of 14 residues. Germline V gives CDR1 SGDLS, CDR2 YYNGEE. The CDR3 DNA sequence: TGTGCCAGCAGTGCCCCGGGACAGGGAAGATCCCTCCACTTT. Translated: CASSAPGQGRSLHF.

V is TRBV7-3 and J is TRBJ2-6, with a weak D call TRBD1 (6 bases). This CDR3 has 17 residues. Germline V gives CDR1 SGHTA, CDR2 FQGTGA. The V end lost 5 bases, the J end lost 0 bases, and 14 bases lay between the germline ends. The CDR3 loop is CASSPGESRSGANVLTF. The DNA of the CDR3 is TGTGCCAGCAGCCCAGGGGAATCCCGCTCTGGGGCCAACGTCCTGACTTTC.

This rearrangement joins TRBV9 to TRBJ2-3, with 10 bases lining up with TRBD2. This CDR3 is built from 16 residues. J lost 3 bases, V lost 0 bases, and 4 bases had no gene match. The germline V gene has CDR1 SGDLS and CDR2 YYNGEE. DNA of the CDR3: TGTGCCAGCAGCGTAGGGCAGCGGGGGGGAACAGATACGCAGTATTTT. This gives the protein CASSVGQRGGTDTQYF.

The table lists this clone with a few counts. The J gene is TRBJ1-3, the V gene TRBV5-1; possible D gene TRBD1, 5 bases. The germline CDR1 and CDR2 sequences are SGHRS and YFSETQ. Trimming removed 0 bases at V and 0 bases at J, with 13 bases between. The CDR3 runs 17 residues. The CDR3 loop is CASSLGLGAYSGNTIYF. CDR3 DNA: TGCGCCAGCAGCTTGGGTCTAGGGGCCTACTCTGGAAACACCATATATTTT.

J is TRBJ1-2 and V is TRBV4-1, with a weak D call TRBD1 (5 bases). The length of the CDR3 is 16 residues. In germline, CDR1 is MGHRA, CDR2 YSYEKL. V shed 0 bases and J shed 3 bases, with 14 bases lying between them. This CDR3 is CASSQDGVGAHYGYTF. The CDR3 nucleotides are TGCGCCAGCAGCCAAGATGGGGTAGGGGCCCACTATGGCTACACCTTC.

V and J are TRBV7-3 and TRBJ2-3, with 7 nucleotides matching TRBD2. The CDR3 is 17 residues long. Germline assignment: CDR1 SGHTA and CDR2 FQGTGA. V was clipped by 2 bases and J by 2 bases; unmatched bases: 10. CDR3 nucleotides: TGTGCCAGCAGCTTAGATCCCGCTAGCGGATCCACAGATACGCAGTATTTT. This sequence encodes CASSLDPASGSTDTQYF.